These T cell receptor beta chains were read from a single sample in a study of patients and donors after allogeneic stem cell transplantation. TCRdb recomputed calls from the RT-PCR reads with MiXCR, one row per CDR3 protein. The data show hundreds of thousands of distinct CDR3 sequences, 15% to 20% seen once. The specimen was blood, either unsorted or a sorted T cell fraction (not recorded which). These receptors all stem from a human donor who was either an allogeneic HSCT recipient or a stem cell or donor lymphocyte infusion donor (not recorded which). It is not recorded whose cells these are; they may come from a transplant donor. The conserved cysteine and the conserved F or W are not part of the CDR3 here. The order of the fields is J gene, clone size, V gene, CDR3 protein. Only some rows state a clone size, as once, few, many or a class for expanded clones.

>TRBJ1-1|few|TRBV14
ANSTRGDTEAF
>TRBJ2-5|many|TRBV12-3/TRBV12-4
ASSLGRFETQY
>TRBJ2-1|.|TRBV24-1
ATWGPGLAGGPSYNEQF
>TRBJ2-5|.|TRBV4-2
ASSQAGGLGETQY
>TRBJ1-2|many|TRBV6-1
ASRPGQPNYGYT
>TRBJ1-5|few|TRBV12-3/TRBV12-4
ASSPDTSNQPQH
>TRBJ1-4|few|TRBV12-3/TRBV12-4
ASSLQGNEKLF
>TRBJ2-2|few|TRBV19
ASSVLNANTGELF
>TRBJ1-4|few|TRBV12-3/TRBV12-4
ASSRTGAGNEKLF
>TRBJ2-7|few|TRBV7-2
VSTTGALNPYEQY
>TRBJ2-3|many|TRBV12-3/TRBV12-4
ASSFMRVSTDTQY
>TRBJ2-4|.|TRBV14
ASSHRRGGFAKNIQY
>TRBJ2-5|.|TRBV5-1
ASSRRLPGTQY
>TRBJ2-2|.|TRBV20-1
SANRASRELF
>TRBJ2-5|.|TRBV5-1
ASSLGGLAGYQETQY
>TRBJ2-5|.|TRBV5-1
ASSFDRGPQETQY
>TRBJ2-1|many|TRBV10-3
AITETRTSGSPNEQF
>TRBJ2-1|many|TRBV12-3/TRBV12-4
ASSPDSKGYEQF
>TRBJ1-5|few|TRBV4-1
ASSPRGSGGNQPQH
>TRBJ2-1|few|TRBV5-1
ASRETVYNEQF
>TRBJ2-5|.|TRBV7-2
ASSLVPTQETQY
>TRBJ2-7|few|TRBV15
ATSREKLGQAGHEQY
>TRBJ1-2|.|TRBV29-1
SVVYAGYYGYT
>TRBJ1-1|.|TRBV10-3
AISESDRRTNTEAF
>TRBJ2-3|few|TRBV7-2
ASSRLSADTQY
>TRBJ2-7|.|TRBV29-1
SVRSPHTYEQY
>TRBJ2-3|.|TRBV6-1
ASSVGTGTYTDTQY
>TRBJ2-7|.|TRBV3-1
ASSQGFRQPDSYEQY
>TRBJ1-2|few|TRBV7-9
ASSVALSNYGYT
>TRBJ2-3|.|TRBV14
ASSPASVSDTQY
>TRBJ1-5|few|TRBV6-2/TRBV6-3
ASSSGTRGSGSNQPQH
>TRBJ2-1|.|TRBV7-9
ASSLDLGRGPYYEQF
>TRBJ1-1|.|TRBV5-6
ASSLVEGGTEAF
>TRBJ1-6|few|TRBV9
ASSVTGINSPLH
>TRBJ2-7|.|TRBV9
ASSVGYYRGRDEQY
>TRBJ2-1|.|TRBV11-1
ASSLANFSGLAGNEQF
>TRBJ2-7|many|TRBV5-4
ASSFGSGYEQY
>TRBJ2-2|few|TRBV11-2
ASSFLAGPNTGELF
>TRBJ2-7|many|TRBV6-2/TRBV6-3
ASRTGQAGRSYEQY
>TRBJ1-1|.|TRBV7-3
ASSALQGTEAF
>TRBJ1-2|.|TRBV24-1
ATSDSTGGGYGYT
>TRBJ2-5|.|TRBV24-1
ATSDLPIWETQY
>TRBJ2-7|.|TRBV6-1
ASTSGLTYEQY
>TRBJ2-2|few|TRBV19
ASSIAGGPTGELF
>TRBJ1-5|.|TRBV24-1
ATSDPDINQPQH
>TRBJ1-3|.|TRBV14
ASSHRVIGNTIY
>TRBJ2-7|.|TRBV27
ASSLRVPSEQY
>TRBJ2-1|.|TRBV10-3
AISESPGLAGIYNEQF
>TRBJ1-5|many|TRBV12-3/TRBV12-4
ASSQGMGQPQH
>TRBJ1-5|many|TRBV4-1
ASSQVYGARRPQH
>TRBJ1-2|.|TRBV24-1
ATSDPRTGDYGYT